The 24 T cell receptor beta chains listed next were all sequenced from one sample in a study of blood T cell repertoires in COVID-19. Assay: immunoSEQ multiplex PCR; the TCRdb copy retains only in-frame clones and omits some. Counted here are 210,000 or so clones, about 82% occurring once; the ten biggest clones make up about 10%. Sequencing was done on a sample of peripheral blood. The origin of the receptors is a woman aged 80 or over with acute or convalescent COVID-19.

In this sample, this clone turned up once. The chain recombines TRBV18 with TRBJ2-1, with a possible D match to TRBD2 (6 bases). Between the trimmed V and J ends, which lost 2 bases and 1 base, there was a span of 12 bases. Germline V CDR1 and CDR2: KGHSH, LQKENI. The CDR3 loop spans 16 amino acids. CDR3 nucleotides: TGTGCCAGCTCACCAGGCGCGGCGGGATCCTACAATGAGCAGTTCTTC. Translated, it gives CASSPGAAGSYNEQFF.

The chain carries TRBV23-1 and TRBJ2-7, with D possibly TRBD1 on 6 matching bases. TRBV23-1 qualifies as an ORF whose function is uncertain. The germline V and J ends were trimmed by 6 bases and 2 bases, with 17 bases remaining between them. This CDR3 has 15 residues. The CDR3 DNA reads TGCGCCAGCAGGAGGGCAGGGGAGTTCGCCTACGAGCAGTACTTC. Its protein product is CASRRAGEFAYEQYF.

The chain has TRBV10-1 and TRBJ2-7, with TRBD1 matching over 7 bases. Germline CDR1 reads WNHNN; CDR2 reads SYGVQD (reference sequence). The CDR3 is made up of 15 amino acids. Germline trimming cut 8 bases from V and 0 bases from J; bases unmatched to any gene: 10. The CDR3 is CASCTKGTDSYEQYF. For the CDR3, the DNA is TGCGCCAGCTGTACTAAGGGGACAGACTCCTACGAGCAGTACTTC.

The genes are TRBV4-2 and TRBJ2-3; 10 nucleotides align to TRBD2. Germline CDR1 and CDR2: LGHNA and YNFKEQ. After removal of 2 bases from V and 5 bases from J, the junction contained 10 bases not matched to a gene. The CDR3 covers 17 residues. CDR3 DNA sequence: TGTGCCAGCAGCCAACAAGCGGGGGGGCCTGAGGTAGATACGCAGTATTTT. Encoded protein: CASSQQAGGPEVDTQYF.

V is TRBV7-6 and J is TRBJ2-3; 9 nucleotides match TRBD1. Trimming cost V 1 base and J 5 bases; bases outside gene matches: 10. Germline values: CDR1 SGHVS, CDR2 FNYEAQ. The CDR3 extends over 17 amino acids. This CDR3 is CASSLGLGTGRGDTQYF. The CDR3 DNA reads as TGTGCCAGCAGCTTAGGGCTCGGGACAGGGAGGGGAGATACGCAGTATTTT.

In this sample, this clone turned up once. J is TRBJ1-2 and V is TRBV19, with D possibly being TRBD1 (5 bases). V lost 4 bases and J lost 4, with 19 bases in between. The CDR3 has 16 residues. Germline V gene lookup returns CDR1 LNHDA and CDR2 SQIVND (reference sequence). The CDR3 loop is CASSNKQTEPFYGYTF. CDR3 nucleotides: TGTGCCAGTAGTAATAAACAGACAGAGCCTTTCTATGGCTACACCTTC.

In nucleotides, the CDR3 is TGTGCCAGCAGCTTGCGCCTAGGTGGAGGATCCGGGGAGCTGTTTTTT. Amino acid sequence: CASSLRLGGGSGELFF. The rearrangement uses TRBV7-3 and TRBJ2-2, with D tentatively TRBD2 (5 bases). This CDR3 comprises 16 residues. Germline lookup yields CDR1 SGHTA and CDR2 FQGTGA. The V gene lost 3 bases and the J gene lost 6 bases, with 17 bases spanning the gap.

The table lists this clone with a count of one. This chain links TRBV6-5 with TRBJ2-7, with 7 bases lining up with TRBD2. Looked up from germline, CDR1 is MNHEY and CDR2 is SVGAGI. This CDR3 region has 14 residues. J lost 1 base, V lost 8 bases, and 8 bases had no gene match. The CDR3 loop reads CASGREGRSYEQYF. The CDR3 DNA follows: TGTGCCAGCGGGAGGGAGGGAAGGTCCTACGAGCAGTACTTC.

The chain links TRBV5-4 to TRBJ2-7; D gene unclear. CDR1 and CDR2 from the germline V gene are SGHNT and YYREEE (reference sequence). V was shortened by 3 bases and J by 2 bases, with 15 bases between the two germline ends. The CDR3 totals 15 residues. In DNA form, the CDR3 reads TGTGCCAGCAGCTGGAGCCACTCTATCCCCTACGAGCAGTACTTC. This encodes CASSWSHSIPYEQYF.

The chain joins TRBV3-1 (or the pseudogene TRBV3-2) to TRBJ2-1; D is undetermined. CDR3 length: 14 amino acids. Trimming removed 3 bases at V and 3 bases at J, with 9 bases between. Germline CDR1 reads LGHDT; CDR2 reads YNNKEL (reference sequence). The CDR3 DNA reads TGTGCCAGCAGCCAGGAGACTGTCTACAATGAGCAGTTCTTC. The encoded protein is CASSQETVYNEQFF.

The chain recombines TRBV4-3 with TRBJ2-1; 14 positions match TRBD2. This CDR3 contains 17 residues. After removal of 3 bases from V and 3 bases from J, the junction contained 4 bases not matched to a gene. From germline, CDR1 is LGHNA and CDR2 YSLEER. The CDR3 sequence is CASSQTSGGANYNEQFF. CDR3 sequence (DNA): TGCGCCAGCAGCCAGACTAGCGGGGGGGCAAACTACAATGAGCAGTTCTTC.

V gene TRBV2 combines with J gene TRBJ1-5, with 8 bases aligning to TRBD1. The germline V gene has CDR1 SNHLY and CDR2 FYNNEI. Trimming cost V 2 bases and J 0 bases; bases outside gene matches: 12. The CDR3 is 19 amino acids. This CDR3 is CASSERGRGPGASNQPQHF. The CDR3 nucleotides are TGTGCCAGCAGTGAACGGGGCAGGGGGCCAGGGGCTAGCAATCAGCCCCAGCATTTT.

The chain joins TRBV18 to TRBJ1-1; the match to TRBD1 covers 9 bases. Germline V gives CDR1 KGHSH, CDR2 LQKENI. The CDR3 extends over 15 amino acids. V trimming: 3 bases; J trimming: 7 bases; junction bases outside the gene matches: 9. The CDR3 region has the DNA TGTGCCAGCTCACCCTCGGCTCCGGGACAGGGTGAAGCTTTCTTT. Amino acid sequence: CASSPSAPGQGEAFF. Using reference TRBV18 and TRBJ1-1 for the parts outside the CDR3, the full variable domain is NAGVMQNPRHLVRRRGQEARLRCSPMKGHSHVYWYRQLPEEGLKFMVYLQKENIIDESGMPKERFSAEFPKEGPSILRIQQVVRGDSAAYFCASSPSAPGQGEAFFGQGTRLTVV.

The rearrangement uses TRBV5-5 and TRBJ2-1, with 12 bases identical to TRBD1. Germline trimming cut 4 bases from V and 10 bases from J; bases unmatched to any gene: 6. This CDR3 is 14 amino acids long. Germline-derived CDR1 and CDR2 are SGHKS and YYEKEE (reference sequence). The CDR3 here is CASSAGTGGVEQFF. The CDR3 nucleotides read TGTGCCAGCAGCGCCGGGACAGGGGGCGTCGAGCAGTTCTTC. Supplemented by reference TRBV5-5 and TRBJ2-1, the full variable domain reads DAGVTQSPTHLIKTRGQQVTLRCSPISGHKSVSWYQQVLGQGPQFIFQYYEKEERGRGNFPDRFSARQFPNYSSELNVNALLLGDSALYLCASSAGTGGVEQFFGPGTRLTVL.

This clone has only one observation. The CDR3 protein is CASSPLAGGPTDTQYF. The CDR3 DNA reads TGTGCCAGCTCTCCCCTAGCGGGAGGGCCGACAGATACGCAGTATTTT. This chain joins TRBV18 and TRBJ2-3; 12 bases match TRBD2. The CDR3 totals 16 residues. With 6 bases clipped from V and 3 bases from J, the junction kept 7 bases outside the gene matches. The V gene's germline CDR1 is KGHSH and CDR2 LQKENI.

The chain recombines TRBV5-6 with TRBJ2-6, with 7 bases identical to TRBD2. J gave up 4 bases and V 5 bases, and 6 bases lay outside the gene matches. The CDR3 runs 15 residues. From germline, CDR1 is SGHDT and CDR2 YYEEEE. CDR3 nucleotide sequence: TGTGCCAGCAGGCGGGGGACTTCGGGGGCCAACGTCCTGACTTTC. It specifies CASRRGTSGANVLTF.

The chain couples TRBV27 to TRBJ1-6; possible D gene TRBD1, 6 bases. The germline CDR1 and CDR2 sequences are MNHEY and SMNVEV (reference sequence). V lost 6 bases and J 6 bases, leaving 15 bases between the germline ends. The CDR3 totals 15 residues. This CDR3 is CASRLTGMGNSPLHF. The CDR3 bases are TGTGCCAGCAGGCTCACAGGGATGGGTAATTCACCCCTCCACTTT.

This sequence joins TRBV2 and TRBJ2-5, with TRBD2 matching over 8 bases. This CDR3 spans 13 amino acids. After removal of 7 bases from V and 5 bases from J, the junction contained 6 bases not matched to a gene. In germline, CDR1 is SNHLY, CDR2 FYNNEI. CDR3 DNA: TGTGCCAGCACATGGACTAGCCAGGAGACCCAGTACTTC. It codes for CASTWTSQETQYF.

This chain links TRBV29-1 with TRBJ1-6, with a possible D match to TRBD1 (5 bases). Trimming stripped 4 bases from V and 13 bases from J, with 20 bases between. The CDR3 extends over 14 amino acids. Per the germline V gene, CDR1 is SQVTM and CDR2 is ANQGSEA. The CDR3 sequence is CSVGGRGMGLPLHF. CDR3 nucleotide sequence: TGCAGCGTTGGGGGACGGGGGATGGGATTGCCCCTCCACTTT. The full variable domain, its missing parts supplied by reference TRBV29-1 and TRBJ1-6, is SAVISQKPSRDICQRGTSLTIQCQVDSQVTMMFWYRQQPGQSLTLIATANQGSEATYESGFVIDKFPISRPNLTFSTLTVSNMSPEDSSIYLCSVGGRGMGLPLHFGNGTRLTVT.

CDR3 nucleotide sequence: TGTGCCAGCAGCTTAATAGGAGTACTAGCGGGGGGAGGGGCAGATACGCAGTATTTT. This encodes CASSLIGVLAGGGADTQYF. The V and J genes are TRBV7-2 and TRBJ2-3; 12 bases map to TRBD2. CDR1 is SGHTA and CDR2 is FQGNSA in the germline V gene. This CDR3 has 19 residues. After removal of 2 bases from V and 4 bases from J, the junction contained 13 bases not matched to a gene.

The chain is built from TRBV28 and TRBJ1-5; 8 nucleotides match TRBD1. The CDR3 has 16 residues. CDR1 is MDHEN and CDR2 is SYDVKM in the germline V gene. The ends lost 2 bases at V and 4 bases at J; junction bases unmatched: 7. The chain's CDR3 is CASSLGTGVTNQPQHF. CDR3 DNA: TGTGCCAGCAGTTTAGGGACAGGAGTGACAAATCAGCCCCAGCATTTT.

V and J are TRBV7-9 and TRBJ2-5; TRBD2 matches 8 bases. Unmatched junction bases numbered 11, after V lost 0 bases and J lost 5 bases. Germline CDR1 and CDR2: SEHNR and FQNEAQ (reference sequence). This CDR3 spans 17 amino acids. The CDR3 nucleotides read TGTGCCAGCAGCTTAGCCTCCTGGGTAGCGGGGCCGGAGACCCAGTACTTC. Amino acid sequence: CASSLASWVAGPETQYF.

This sequence joins TRBV30 and TRBJ1-2; D is unclear. There are 12 residues in the CDR3. Deletions cut 2 bases from V and 8 bases from J, with 12 bases between. Germline V lookup: CDR1 GTSNPN, CDR2 SVGIG (reference sequence). The CDR3 here is CAWSPVLVGYTF. The CDR3 DNA reads as TGTGCCTGGAGTCCGGTCCTGGTGGGCTACACCTTC.

The V call is TRBV12-3 or TRBV12-4, the J call TRBJ1-1; TRBD1 matches at 7 bases. The length of the CDR3 is 13 residues. With V trimmed by 7 bases and J by 7 bases, 9 bases remained unmatched. CDR3 DNA sequence: TGTGCCAGCACTCGACAGGGAGGATTTGAAGCTTTCTTT. This encodes CASTRQGGFEAFF.